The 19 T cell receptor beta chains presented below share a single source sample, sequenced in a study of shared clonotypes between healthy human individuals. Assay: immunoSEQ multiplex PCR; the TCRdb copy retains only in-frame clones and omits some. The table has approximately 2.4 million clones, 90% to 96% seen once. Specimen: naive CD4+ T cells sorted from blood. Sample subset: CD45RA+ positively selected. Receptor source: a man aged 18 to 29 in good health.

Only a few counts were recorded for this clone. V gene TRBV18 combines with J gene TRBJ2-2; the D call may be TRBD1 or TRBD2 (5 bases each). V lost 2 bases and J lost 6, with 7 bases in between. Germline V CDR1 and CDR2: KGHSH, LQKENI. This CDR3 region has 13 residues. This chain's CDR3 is CASSPRGPGELFF. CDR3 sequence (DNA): TGTGCCAGCTCACCAAGGGGACCCGGGGAGCTGTTTTTT.

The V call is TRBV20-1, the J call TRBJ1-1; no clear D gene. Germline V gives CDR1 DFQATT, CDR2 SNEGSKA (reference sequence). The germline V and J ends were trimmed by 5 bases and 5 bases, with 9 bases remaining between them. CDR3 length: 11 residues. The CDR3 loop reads CSAPGETEAFF. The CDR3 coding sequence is TGCAGTGCTCCCGGTGAGACTGAAGCTTTCTTT.

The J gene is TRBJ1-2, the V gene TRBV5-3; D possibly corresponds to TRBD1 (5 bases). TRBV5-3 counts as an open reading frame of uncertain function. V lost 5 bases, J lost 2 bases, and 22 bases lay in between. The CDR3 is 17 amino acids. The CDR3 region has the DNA TGTGCCAGAAGAGCCAATCCGTCAGGGTGGGAAAACTATGGCTACACCTTC. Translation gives CARRANPSGWENYGYTF.

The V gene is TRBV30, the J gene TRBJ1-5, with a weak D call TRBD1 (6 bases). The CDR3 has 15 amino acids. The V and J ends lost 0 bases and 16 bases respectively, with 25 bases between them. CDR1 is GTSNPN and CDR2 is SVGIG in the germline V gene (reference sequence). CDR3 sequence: CAWSVQGSLDSTKHF. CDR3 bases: TGTGCCTGGAGTGTACAGGGCAGCTTGGATTCGACCAAACATTTT.

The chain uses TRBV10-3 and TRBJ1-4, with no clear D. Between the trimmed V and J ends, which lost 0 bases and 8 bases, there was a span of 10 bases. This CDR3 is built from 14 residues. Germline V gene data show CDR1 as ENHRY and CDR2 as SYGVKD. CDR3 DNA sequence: TGTGCCATCAGTGAGTCAGGCAGTTGGGAAAAACTGTTTTTT. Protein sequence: CAISESGSWEKLFF.

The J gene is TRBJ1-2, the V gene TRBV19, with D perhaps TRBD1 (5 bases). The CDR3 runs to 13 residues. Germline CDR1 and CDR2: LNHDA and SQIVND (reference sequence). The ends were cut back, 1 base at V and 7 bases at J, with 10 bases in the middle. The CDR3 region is CASSIGGAGGYTF. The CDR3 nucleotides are TGTGCCAGTAGTATAGGAGGGGCCGGTGGCTACACCTTC.

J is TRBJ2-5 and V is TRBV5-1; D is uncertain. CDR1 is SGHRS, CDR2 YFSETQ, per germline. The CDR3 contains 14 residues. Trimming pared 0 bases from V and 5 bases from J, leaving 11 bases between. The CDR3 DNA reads TGCGCCAGCAGCTTGGTCTTCGAGAGGGAGACCCAGTACTTC. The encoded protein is CASSLVFERETQYF.

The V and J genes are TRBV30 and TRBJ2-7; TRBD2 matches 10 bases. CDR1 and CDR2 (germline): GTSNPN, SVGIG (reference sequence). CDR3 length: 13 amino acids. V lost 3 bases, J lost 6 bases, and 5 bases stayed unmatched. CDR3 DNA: TGTGCCTGGAGCAGCGGGGGGGCCGGCGAGCAGTACTTC. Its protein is CAWSSGGAGEQYF.

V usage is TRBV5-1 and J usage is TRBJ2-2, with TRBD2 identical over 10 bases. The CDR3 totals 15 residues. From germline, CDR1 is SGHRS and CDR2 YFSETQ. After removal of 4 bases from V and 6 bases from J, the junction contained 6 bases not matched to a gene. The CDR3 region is CASSDIAGGPGELFF. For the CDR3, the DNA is TGCGCCAGCAGCGATATAGCGGGGGGTCCCGGGGAGCTGTTTTTT. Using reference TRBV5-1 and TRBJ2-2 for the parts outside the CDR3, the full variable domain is KAGVTQTPRYLIKTRGQQVTLSCSPISGHRSVSWYQQTPGQGLQFLFEYFSETQRNKGNFPGRFSGRQFSNSRSEMNVSTLELGDSALYLCASSDIAGGPGELFFGEGSRLTVL.

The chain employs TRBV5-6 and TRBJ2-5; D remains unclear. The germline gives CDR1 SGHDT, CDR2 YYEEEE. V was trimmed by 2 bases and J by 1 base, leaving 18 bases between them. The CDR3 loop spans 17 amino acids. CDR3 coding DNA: TGTGCCAGCAGCTTCGGTTCTGGCGGAGCCGGCCAAGAGACCCAGTACTTC. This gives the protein CASSFGSGGAGQETQYF.

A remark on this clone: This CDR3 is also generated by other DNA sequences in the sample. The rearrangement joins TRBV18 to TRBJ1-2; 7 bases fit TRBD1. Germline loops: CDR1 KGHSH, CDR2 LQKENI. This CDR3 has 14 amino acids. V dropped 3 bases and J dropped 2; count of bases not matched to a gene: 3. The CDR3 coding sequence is TGTGCCAGCTCACCGACAGGGTCAAACTATGGCTACACCTTC. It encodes CASSPTGSNYGYTF.

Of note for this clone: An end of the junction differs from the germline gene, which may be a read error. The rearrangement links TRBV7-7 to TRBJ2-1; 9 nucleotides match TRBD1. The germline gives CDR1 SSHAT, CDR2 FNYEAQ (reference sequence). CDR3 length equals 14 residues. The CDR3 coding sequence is TGTGCTAGCAGCTCAAACAGGGGGCAGGGTGAGCAGTTCTTC. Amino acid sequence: CASSSNRGQGEQFF. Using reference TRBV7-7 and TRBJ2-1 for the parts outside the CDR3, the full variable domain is GAGVSQSPRYKVTKRGQDVTLRCDPISSHATLYWYQQALGQGPEFLTYFNYEAQPDKSGLPSDRFSAERPEGSISTLTIQRTEQRDSAMYRCASSSNRGQGEQFFGPGTRLTVL.

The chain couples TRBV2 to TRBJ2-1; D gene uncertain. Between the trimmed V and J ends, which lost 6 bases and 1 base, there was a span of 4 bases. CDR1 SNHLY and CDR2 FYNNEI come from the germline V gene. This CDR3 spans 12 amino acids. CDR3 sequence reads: CASRGSYNEQFF. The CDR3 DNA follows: TGTGCCAGCAGGGGTTCCTACAATGAGCAGTTCTTC.

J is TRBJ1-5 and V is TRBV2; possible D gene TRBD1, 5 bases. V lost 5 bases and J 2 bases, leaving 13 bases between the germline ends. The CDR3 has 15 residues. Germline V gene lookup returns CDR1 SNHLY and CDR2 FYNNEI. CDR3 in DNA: TGTGCCAGCAGTCCGGGGACCCATGGCAATCAGCCCCAGCATTTT. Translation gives CASSPGTHGNQPQHF.

The CDR3, as DNA: TGTGCCAGCCATTCTAGCTCTGGAAACACCATATATTTT. It yields the protein CASHSSSGNTIYF. The chain carries TRBV28 and TRBJ1-3; D unresolved. The germline V and J ends were trimmed by 8 bases and 0 bases, with 8 bases remaining between them. Germline V gene data show CDR1 as MDHEN and CDR2 as SYDVKM. This CDR3 has 13 amino acids.

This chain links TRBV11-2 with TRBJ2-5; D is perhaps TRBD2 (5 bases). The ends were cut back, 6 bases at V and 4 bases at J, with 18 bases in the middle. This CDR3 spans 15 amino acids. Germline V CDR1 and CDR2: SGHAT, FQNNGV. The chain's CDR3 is CASRRRDGVGETQYF. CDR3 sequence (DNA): TGTGCCAGCAGACGCCGCGACGGGGTCGGAGAGACCCAGTACTTC.

CDR3 protein: CASSPAGGPLTGELFF. CDR3 coding DNA: TGTGCCAGCTCACCGGCGGGGGGCCCATTGACCGGGGAGCTGTTTTTT. The chain links TRBV18 to TRBJ2-2; 8 bases agree with TRBD2. V lost 3 bases, J lost 5 bases, and 8 bases stayed unmatched. The CDR3 length is 16 residues. Looked up from germline, CDR1 is KGHSH and CDR2 is LQKENI.

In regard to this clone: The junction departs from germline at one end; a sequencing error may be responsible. The CDR3, as DNA: TGTGCCAGCAGTTTTCGGCATAACGATGGCTACACCTTC. This translates into CASSFRHNDGYTF. V usage is TRBV28 and J usage is TRBJ1-2, with D unclear. Germline V lookup: CDR1 MDHEN, CDR2 SYDVKM. The CDR3 has 13 amino acids.

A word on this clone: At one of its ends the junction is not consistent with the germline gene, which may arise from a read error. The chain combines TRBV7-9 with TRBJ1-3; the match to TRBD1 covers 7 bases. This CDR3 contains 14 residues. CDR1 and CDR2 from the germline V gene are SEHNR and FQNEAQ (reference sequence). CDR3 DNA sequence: TGTGCCAGCAGCCCTGCTGCAGGGGGAAACCCCATATATTTT. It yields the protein CASSPAAGGNPIYF.